Shown below are 32 T cell receptor beta chains from a single sample sequenced in a study of blood T cells in healthy people across ages. A J-beta primer mix and a sample-barcoded 5' primer were used in a second PCR of roughly 6 to 12 cycles. TCRdb called the 5' RACE reads again in MiXCR, with one record for every CDR3 protein. Among about 1.4 million distinct CDR3 sequences listed, 55% to 75% were seen once. Sequencing was done on a sample of blood. Receptors were obtained from a man between 18 and 35 years old in good health.

The V gene is TRBV11-2, the J gene TRBJ2-3, with D perhaps matching TRBD2 (6 bases). The V and J ends lost 3 bases and 0 bases respectively, with 13 bases between them. Germline V lookup: CDR1 SGHAT, CDR2 FQNNGV. The CDR3 is 16 residues long. The CDR3 region is CASSFSAGFSTDTQYF. In DNA, the CDR3 is TGTGCCAGCAGCTTCTCTGCGGGGTTTAGCACAGATACGCAGTATTTT.

This chain uses TRBV4-3 with TRBJ1-5; D unclear. This CDR3 contains 14 residues. V lost 3 bases to trimming and J lost 6 bases, with 12 bases between them. CDR1 is LGHNA, CDR2 YSLEER, per germline. The CDR3 reads CASSQSRVSQPQHF. Written as DNA, the CDR3 is TGCGCCAGCAGCCAGAGTAGGGTGAGTCAGCCCCAGCATTTT.

V is TRBV20-1 and J is TRBJ1-2; D possibly corresponds to TRBD1 (5 bases). The ends were cut back, 6 bases at V and 8 bases at J, with 19 bases in the middle. Germline V gene lookup returns CDR1 DFQATT and CDR2 SNEGSKA (reference sequence). The CDR3 length is 13 residues. The DNA of the CDR3 is TGCAGTGCGACGGGACCGTCAAAGTTGGGCTACACCTTC. Encoded protein: CSATGPSKLGYTF.

The gene calls are TRBV12-3 or TRBV12-4 and TRBJ1-2; D not certain. The CDR3 is made up of 17 amino acids. Trimming cost V 5 bases and J 0 bases, with 19 bases left between them. Here the CDR3 reads CASSRQTQLQANYGYTF. CDR3 nucleotides: TGTGCCAGCAGTCGACAAACACAACTGCAGGCTAACTATGGCTACACCTTC.

The chain uses TRBV13 and TRBJ2-3; D gene uncertain. The germline gives CDR1 PRHDT, CDR2 FYEKMQ (reference sequence). V lost 0 bases, J lost 3 bases, and 13 bases lay in between. This CDR3 region has 16 residues. This chain's CDR3 is CASSLGGRPQTDTQYF. In DNA form, the CDR3 reads TGTGCCAGCAGCTTAGGCGGGCGCCCCCAAACAGATACGCAGTATTTT.

J is TRBJ2-7 and V is TRBV18; TRBD1 is a possible D gene (6 bases). Germline V gene sequence: CDR1 KGHSH, CDR2 LQKENI. The CDR3 length is 15 residues. The V end lost 5 bases, the J end lost 0 bases, and 14 bases lay between the germline ends. The CDR3 DNA follows: TGTGCCAGCTCATCCGACAGGAGGAGCTCCTACGAGCAGTACTTC. Encoded protein: CASSSDRRSSYEQYF.

This rearrangement joins TRBV20-1 to TRBJ2-1; D might be TRBD2 (5 bases). The J call may be wrong; the DNA end is better matched by TRBJ2-7. The germline V gene has CDR1 DFQATT and CDR2 SNEGSKA (reference sequence). The CDR3 has 15 amino acids. The CDR3 bases are TGCAGTGCTAGAGGGCCTGGGAGCTCCTACAATGAGCAGTACTTC. Translating gives CSARGPGSSYNEQYF.

The chain has TRBV29-1 and TRBJ2-2; D may be TRBD1 (7 bases). From germline, CDR1 is SQVTM and CDR2 ANQGSEA. The CDR3 spans 13 residues. The V end was cut by 6 bases, the J end by 6 bases, with 14 bases between. CDR3 amino acids: CSVGGQYAGELFF. CDR3 nucleotides: TGCAGCGTGGGGGGACAGTATGCCGGGGAGCTGTTTTTT.

The V and J genes are TRBV4-1 and TRBJ2-5; D not resolved. Between the trimmed V and J ends, which lost 3 bases and 0 bases, there was a span of 8 bases. Per germline, CDR1 MGHRA and CDR2 YSYEKL. The CDR3 spans 14 residues. In DNA form, the CDR3 reads TGCGCCAGCAGCCAGCCATTTTACCAAGAGACCCAGTACTTC. Translation: CASSQPFYQETQYF.

The chain employs TRBV5-1 and TRBJ2-1; a possible D gene is TRBD2 (6 bases). Germline lookup yields CDR1 SGHRS and CDR2 YFSETQ. CDR3 length: 12 residues. V was clipped by 5 bases and J by 10 bases, with 13 bases between them. The CDR3 DNA reads TGCGCCAGCAGTTTGACTAGTGGGGAGCAGTTCTTC. Protein sequence: CASSLTSGEQFF.

The chain employs TRBV5-1 and TRBJ2-3, with D perhaps being TRBD1 or TRBD2 (5 bases each). In germline, CDR1 is SGHRS, CDR2 YFSETQ. The V end was cut by 4 bases, the J end by 1 base, with 10 bases between. The CDR3 is made up of 14 amino acids. As DNA, the CDR3 is TGCGCCAGCAGCCGGGACGGTTGCACAGATACGCAGTATTTT. Its translation is CASSRDGCTDTQYF.

V and J are TRBV18 and TRBJ1-5; 11 nucleotides match TRBD1. Germline loops: CDR1 KGHSH, CDR2 LQKENI. The CDR3 totals 17 residues. J was trimmed by 6 bases and V by 2 bases; bases with no gene match: 9. The CDR3 nucleotides are TGTGCCAGCTCACCAGGTGGACAGGGGGCGCCGAGTCAGCCCCAGCATTTT. It codes for CASSPGGQGAPSQPQHF. Full variable domain (rest looked up from reference TRBV18 and TRBJ1-5): NAGVMQNPRHLVRRRGQEARLRCSPMKGHSHVYWYRQLPEEGLKFMVYLQKENIIDESGMPKERFSAEFPKEGPSILRIQQVVRGDSAAYFCASSPGGQGAPSQPQHFGDGTRLSIL.

The V gene is TRBV24-1, the J gene TRBJ2-1, with D possibly being TRBD2 (5 bases). The germline V gene has CDR1 KGHDR and CDR2 SFDVKD. V was pared by 9 bases and J by 5 bases, with 19 bases between. The CDR3 runs 15 residues. In DNA, the CDR3 is TGTGCCACCGCGGCAGGTGGGAGCAGGAACAATGAGCAGTTCTTC. Translated, it gives CATAAGGSRNNEQFF.

The V and J genes are TRBV28 and TRBJ2-4; D is perhaps TRBD2 (7 bases). The closer fit of TRBJ2-5 to the DNA end suggests the J call may be wrong. Germline loops: CDR1 MDHEN, CDR2 SYDVKM. This CDR3 is 18 amino acids long. Here the CDR3 reads CASSLWRGPSRTAETQYF. The CDR3 bases are TGTGCCAGCAGTTTATGGCGGGGGCCCTCGAGGACCGCAGAGACCCAGTACTTC.

The DNA for the CDR3 is TGTGCCAGCAGCCGCCACAGGGGGTGGACCTCCTACGAGCAGTACTTC. This translates into CASSRHRGWTSYEQYF. This chain connects TRBV3-1 to TRBJ2-7; 8 nucleotides match TRBD1. This CDR3 region has 16 residues. The J segment lost 0 bases and the V segment lost 4 bases, leaving 8 bases of the junction unmatched. Germline V CDR1 and CDR2: LGHDT, YNNKEL (reference sequence).

V is TRBV7-9 and J is TRBJ1-2; TRBD1 aligns across 7 bases. V lost 3 bases, J lost 3 bases, and 4 bases stayed unmatched. The germline V gene encodes CDR1 SEHNR and CDR2 FQNEAQ (reference sequence). The CDR3 spans 14 residues. The DNA of the CDR3 is TGTGCCAGCAGCTTTACCGGGACAGACTATGGCTACACCTTC. Translating gives CASSFTGTDYGYTF.

For this clonotype: The junction does not match germline at one end; this may be a read error. This chain uses TRBV29-1 with TRBJ2-7; the match to TRBD1 covers 9 bases. The germline CDR1 and CDR2 sequences are SQVTM and ANQGSEA. The CDR3 is 13 amino acids. The CDR3 DNA follows: TGCAGCGTTAAAGACAGGGGGACTTACGAGCAGTACTTC. Amino acid sequence: CSVKDRGTYEQYF.

The chain combines TRBV4-1 with TRBJ1-1; D uncertain. The germline CDR1 and CDR2 sequences are MGHRA and YSYEKL. The V and J ends lost 0 bases and 5 bases respectively, with 10 bases between them. The CDR3 is 14 residues long. CDR3 residues: CASSQEMVGTEAFF. For the CDR3, the DNA is TGCGCCAGCAGCCAAGAAATGGTAGGGACTGAAGCTTTCTTT.

The chain's CDR3 is CASSQGLLAAQETQYF. Written as DNA, the CDR3 is TGTGCCAGCAGCCAAGGTTTACTAGCGGCTCAAGAGACCCAGTACTTC. The chain recombines TRBV3-1 with TRBJ2-5; TRBD2 matches at 8 bases. The germline gives CDR1 LGHDT, CDR2 YNNKEL (reference sequence). Trimming at V came to 1 base and at J to 2 bases, leaving 6 bases not matched to a gene. This CDR3 has 16 residues.

CDR3 in amino acids: CASILRGGEKLFF. CDR3 coding DNA: TGTGCCAGCATCCTGAGGGGAGGTGAAAAACTGTTTTTT. V usage is TRBV6-1 and J usage is TRBJ1-4; D might be TRBD1 (5 bases). The CDR3 loop spans 13 amino acids. Trimming cost V 7 bases and J 7 bases, with 13 bases left between them. The germline CDR1 and CDR2 sequences are MNHNS and SASEGT.

This chain links TRBV20-1 with TRBJ2-1, with 10 nucleotides matching TRBD2. V gave up 6 bases and J gave up 0 bases; unmatched junction bases: 11. The CDR3 totals 17 residues. Germline V gives CDR1 DFQATT, CDR2 SNEGSKA (reference sequence). In DNA, the CDR3 is TGCAGTGCCACCCTCGGACTAGCGGCAAGCTCCTACAATGAGCAGTTCTTC. It encodes CSATLGLAASSYNEQFF.

This clonotype was recorded only once. The rearrangement joins TRBV19 to TRBJ2-1; 13 bases match TRBD2. There are 17 residues in the CDR3. Per the germline V gene, CDR1 is LNHDA and CDR2 is SQIVND (reference sequence). The junction had 4 bases not matched to a gene; V was cut back by 1 base and J by 4 bases. Written as DNA, the CDR3 is TGTGCCAGTAGTATAGTCAGGACTAGCGGGGGATACAATGAGCAGTTCTTC. It yields the protein CASSIVRTSGGYNEQFF.

This clonotype has only one observation. The chain links TRBV21-1 to TRBJ2-3; TRBD1, the table's D call, was not compared with the DNA. TRBV21-1 is reported as a pseudogene. The CDR3 loop spans 17 amino acids. The CDR3 loop is CASSKERNRGWTDTQYF. In DNA, the CDR3 is TGTGCCAGCAGCAAGGAGAGAAACAGGGGCTGGACAGATACGCAGTATTTT.

The chain carries TRBV7-2 and TRBJ2-3; D is unclear. Germline CDR1 SGHTA, CDR2 FQGNSA. The CDR3 sequence is 15 residues long. V gave up 1 base and J gave up 2 bases, with 10 bases separating them. The CDR3 loop is CASSLGPGLTDTQYF. Written as DNA, the CDR3 is TGTGCCAGCAGCTTAGGTCCAGGCCTCACAGATACGCAGTATTTT.

This clonotype has a handful of counts. The chain recombines TRBV7-9 with TRBJ1-2, with D uncertain. Germline CDR1 reads SEHNR; CDR2 reads FQNEAQ (reference sequence). There are 13 residues in the CDR3. The V and J ends lost 2 bases and 5 bases respectively, with 9 bases between them. CDR3 region: CASSLHSEYGYTF. The DNA for the CDR3 is TGTGCCAGCAGCTTACATTCGGAGTATGGCTACACCTTC.

This clonotype has only a few counts. The chain uses TRBV6-2 or TRBV6-3 and TRBJ2-5; 10 bases align to TRBD1. Matching the DNA end better, TRBJ2-7 makes the J call doubtful. Germline-derived CDR1 and CDR2 are MNHEY and SVGEGT. The CDR3 is 14 residues long. The CDR3 nucleotides are TGTGCCAGCAGTCCGGGACAGGGGAAATACGAGCAGTACTTC. Protein sequence: CASSPGQGKYEQYF.

The chain is built from TRBV6-5 and TRBJ1-1; tentative D call: TRBD1 (6 bases). The germline V and J ends were trimmed by 6 bases and 1 base, with 12 bases remaining between them. Germline CDR1 and CDR2: MNHEY and SVGAGI. This CDR3 is built from 14 residues. CDR3 nucleotides: TGTGCCAGCAGCCACCCGGGACAGAACACTGAAGCTTTCTTT. It translates to CASSHPGQNTEAFF.

This chain uses TRBV4-3 with TRBJ2-1; possibly TRBD1 or TRBD2 for D (5 bases each). With the DNA end fitting TRBJ2-7 better, the J assignment may be wrong. The CDR3 extends over 15 amino acids. Germline V gene data show CDR1 as LGHNA and CDR2 as YSLEER. The CDR3 sequence is CASSQERGTPYEQYF. The CDR3 coding sequence is TGCGCCAGCAGCCAAGAGAGAGGGACGCCCTACGAGCAGTACTTC.

This clonotype has more than one count but fewer than ten. This chain's CDR3 is CASSQVKNTEAFF. The CDR3 nucleotides read TGCGCCAGCAGCCAGGTGAAGAACACTGAAGCTTTCTTT. The rearrangement uses TRBV4-1 and TRBJ1-1; D call uncertain. Per the germline V gene, CDR1 is MGHRA and CDR2 is YSYEKL. Trimming removed 3 bases from V and 1 base from J, with 6 bases in between. The CDR3 consists of 13 residues.

V and J are TRBV25-1 and TRBJ2-2; TRBD2 agrees at 8 bases. The CDR3 is 16 residues long. Germline assignment: CDR1 MGHDK and CDR2 SYGVNS. Unmatched junction bases numbered 4, after V lost 3 bases and J lost 1 base. The CDR3 nucleotides read TGTGCCAGCAGTGATGGACTAGCCTTGAACACCGGGGAGCTGTTTTTT. It is translated as CASSDGLALNTGELFF.

This clonotype was recorded many times. The rearrangement joins TRBV27 to TRBJ2-7; D unresolved. Germline CDR1 and CDR2: MNHEY and SMNVEV (reference sequence). CDR3 length: 15 residues. Trimming removed 5 bases at V and 0 bases at J, with 14 bases between. The CDR3 coding sequence is TGTGCCAGCAGTGCCCTGAGGTTCTCCTCCTACGAGCAGTACTTC. Translating gives CASSALRFSSYEQYF.

As regards this clonotype: One end of the junction does not line up with germline, which may come from a read error. J is TRBJ1-5 and V is TRBV4-1; 7 bases match TRBD1. Germline assignment: CDR1 MGHRA and CDR2 YSYEKL. This CDR3 is 16 amino acids long. The chain's CDR3 is CTSSPPPGGVDQPQHF. CDR3 nucleotides: TGCACCAGCAGCCCTCCCCCAGGGGGGGTTGATCAGCCCCAGCATTTT.